Listed below are T cell receptor beta chains from one sample, sequenced in a study of OX40 agonist ivuxolimab in advanced cancers. Produced via immunoSEQ multiplex PCR; TCRdb's table is partial and in-frame only. This sample has 65,000 to 80,000 clones, with 84% found just once. Sequences were derived from CD4+ or CD8+ T cells sorted from blood, sampled in a trial of the OX40 agonist ivuxolimab. These receptors originate from an adult with an advanced solid tumor such as melanoma, head and neck, liver or kidney cancer. CDR3s include the opening cysteine and the closing phenylalanine or tryptophan. Fields, in order: clone size, D gene, V gene, J gene, CDR3 length, CDR3 protein, CDR3 DNA. A D gene is named only where the DNA matches it firmly. Where a row states a size, it is once, few, many or the class of an expanded clone; other rows omit it.

clone size: few; D gene: TRBD1; V gene: TRBV11-2; J gene: TRBJ1-1; CDR3 length: 17; CDR3 protein: CASSFRGQGTPAPEAFF; CDR3 DNA: TGTGCCAGCAGTTTTAGGGGACAGGGGACCCCGGCCCCTGAAGCTTTCTTT
clone size: .; D gene: TRBD1; V gene: TRBV7-9; J gene: TRBJ1-2; CDR3 length: 15; CDR3 protein: CASRSRDRGPEGYTF; CDR3 DNA: TGTGCCAGCAGAAGCAGGGACAGGGGGCCTGAGGGCTACACCTTC
clone size: .; D gene: .; V gene: TRBV9; J gene: TRBJ1-2; CDR3 length: 14; CDR3 protein: CASSPYAGLDGYTF; CDR3 DNA: TGTGCCAGCAGCCCCTACGCAGGGCTCGATGGCTACACCTTC
clone size: .; D gene: TRBD2; V gene: TRBV5-6; J gene: TRBJ2-5; CDR3 length: 14; CDR3 protein: CASSFTSGRKTQYF; CDR3 DNA: TGTGCCAGCAGCTTTACTAGCGGGAGGAAGACCCAGTACTTC
clone size: few; D gene: .; V gene: TRBV7-9; J gene: TRBJ2-5; CDR3 length: 14; CDR3 protein: CASSHPGDQETQYF; CDR3 DNA: TGTGCCAGCAGCCATCCGGGGGATCAAGAGACCCAGTACTTC
clone size: .; D gene: TRBD2; V gene: TRBV5-1; J gene: TRBJ2-1; CDR3 length: 17; CDR3 protein: CASSPTTLAGVANEQFF; CDR3 DNA: TGCGCCAGCAGCCCGACCACTCTAGCGGGAGTCGCTAATGAGCAGTTCTTC
clone size: .; D gene: TRBD1; V gene: TRBV5-4; J gene: TRBJ1-4; CDR3 length: 12; CDR3 protein: CASSWDREKLFF; CDR3 DNA: TGTGCCAGCAGCTGGGACAGGGAGAAACTGTTTTTT
clone size: .; D gene: .; V gene: TRBV11-2; J gene: TRBJ2-7; CDR3 length: 13; CDR3 protein: CASSVSGAYEQYF; CDR3 DNA: TGTGCCAGCAGTGTTAGCGGTGCCTACGAGCAGTACTTC
clone size: .; D gene: .; V gene: TRBV28; J gene: TRBJ1-1; CDR3 length: 13; CDR3 protein: CASSFLKGTEAFF; CDR3 DNA: TGTGCCAGCAGTTTTCTAAAAGGAACTGAAGCTTTCTTT
clone size: .; D gene: .; V gene: TRBV2; J gene: TRBJ2-2; CDR3 length: 13; CDR3 protein: CASRPTSPGELFF; CDR3 DNA: TGTGCCAGTCGACCAACTAGCCCCGGGGAGCTGTTTTTT
clone size: .; D gene: .; V gene: TRBV16; J gene: TRBJ2-2; CDR3 length: 14; CDR3 protein: CASSQSPRGGELFF; CDR3 DNA: TGTGCCAGCAGCCAATCGCCCAGGGGCGGGGAGCTGTTTTTT
clone size: .; D gene: .; V gene: TRBV19; J gene: TRBJ1-1; CDR3 length: 11; CDR3 protein: CASSRTSEAFF; CDR3 DNA: TGTGCCAGTAGTAGAACGTCTGAAGCTTTCTTT
clone size: .; D gene: TRBD1; V gene: TRBV5-6; J gene: TRBJ1-2; CDR3 length: 13; CDR3 protein: CASRLQGARGYTF; CDR3 DNA: TGTGCCAGCAGACTACAGGGGGCGCGCGGCTACACCTTC
clone size: .; D gene: TRBD2; V gene: TRBV5-6; J gene: TRBJ2-1; CDR3 length: 14; CDR3 protein: CASSLSGTRRSPFF; CDR3 DNA: TGTGCCAGCAGCTTATCCGGGACTAGAAGGAGTCCGTTCTTC
clone size: once; D gene: .; V gene: TRBV10-2; J gene: TRBJ2-1; CDR3 length: 12; CDR3 protein: CASSAVYNEQFF; CDR3 DNA: TGCGCCAGCAGTGCCGTATACAATGAGCAGTTCTTC
clone size: .; D gene: .; V gene: TRBV7-9; J gene: TRBJ1-4; CDR3 length: 15; CDR3 protein: CASSFSGSPDEKLFF; CDR3 DNA: TGTGCCAGCAGCTTCTCCGGGTCCCCGGATGAAAAACTGTTTTTT
clone size: .; D gene: TRBD2; V gene: TRBV19; J gene: TRBJ2-3; CDR3 length: 17; CDR3 protein: CASSIVGRGASTDTQYF; CDR3 DNA: TGTGCCAGTAGTATAGTTGGGCGGGGGGCTAGCACAGATACGCAGTATTTT
clone size: .; D gene: .; V gene: TRBV5-4; J gene: TRBJ2-3; CDR3 length: 15; CDR3 protein: CASSSNGAYTDTQYF; CDR3 DNA: TGTGCCAGCAGTTCGAACGGGGCGTACACAGATACGCAGTATTTT